Below, 26 T cell receptor beta chains from the same sample are listed, as sequenced in a study of naive and memory T cell subsets. Findings and limits, study-wide: Naive repertoires, especially CD8, held a few larger clonotypes, possibly memory cells re-expressing CD45RA.

The antigens for these receptors are not known. Two oligonucleotides, mixed equimolar, formed the beta constant-region primer covering TRBC1 and TRBC2. Nested alpha and beta constant-region primers with the SP2 primer drove four PCR rounds on ligated cDNA. A single record per CDR3 protein comes from TCRdb applying MiXCR to the UMI-ligation and nested PCR reads. In the table there are around 160,000 distinct CDR3 sequences, approximately 24% of which are singletons. Sequenced sample: naive CD4+ T cells from blood. These receptors were obtained from a human donor in good health.

This clonotype was counted only a few times. A read error may produce the germline difference seen at one junction end. The J gene is TRBJ1-5, the V gene TRBV2; D not certain. The CDR3 is 14 residues long. Germline V gene lookup returns CDR1 SNHLY and CDR2 FYNNEI. As DNA, the CDR3 is TGTGCCAGCAGCGAAGCGGGGTTGGGTCAGCCCCAGCATTTT. It encodes CASSEAGLGQPQHF.

J is TRBJ2-7 and V is TRBV7-2; D is uncertain. The V gene lost 5 bases and the J gene lost 0 bases, with 14 bases spanning the gap. CDR3 size: 15 residues. Germline lookup yields CDR1 SGHTA and CDR2 FQGNSA. The CDR3 region is CASSPLLAVSYEQYF. The CDR3 bases are TGTGCCAGCAGCCCCCTCCTGGCGGTCTCCTACGAGCAGTACTTC.

This CDR3 reads CSVGGQPDQPQHF. CDR3 coding DNA: TGCAGCGTTGGGGGACAGCCCGATCAGCCCCAGCATTTT. The V and J genes are TRBV29-1 and TRBJ1-5; 7 nucleotides line up with TRBD1. Germline trimming cut 4 bases from V and 5 bases from J; bases unmatched to any gene: 5. This CDR3 comprises 13 residues. CDR1 SQVTM and CDR2 ANQGSEA come from the germline V gene.

This clonotype was counted at least ten times. The chain combines TRBV5-1 with TRBJ2-7; 9 bases fit TRBD1. The CDR3 has 18 amino acids. The germline CDR1 and CDR2 sequences are SGHRS and YFSETQ. The V and J ends lost 1 base and 0 bases, in that order; junction bases with no gene match: 11. The CDR3 bases are TGCGCCAGCAGCTTGTGGACAGGGGACACCCCAAACTCCTACGAGCAGTACTTC. Its protein product is CASSLWTGDTPNSYEQYF.

This clonotype was seen a few times. The genes are TRBV7-8 and TRBJ2-1; 13 bases align to TRBD2. The CDR3 length is 17 residues. V was clipped by 1 base and J by 15 bases; unmatched bases: 15. CDR1 SGHVS and CDR2 FQNEAQ come from the germline V gene. The CDR3 is CASSLVVEGLAGKGGFF. DNA for the CDR3: TGTGCCAGCAGCTTAGTAGTTGAGGGACTAGCGGGGAAAGGGGGGTTCTTC.

This clonotype turned up a few times. J is TRBJ2-3 and V is TRBV18, with 12 bases aligning to TRBD2. This CDR3 comprises 19 residues. Trimming at V came to 1 base and at J to 1 base, leaving 9 bases not matched to a gene. Germline V CDR1 and CDR2: KGHSH, LQKENI. In nucleotides, the CDR3 is TGTGCCAGCTCACCACTTCAGACTAGCGGGAGAGAGGGCACAGATACGCAGTATTTT. Translation: CASSPLQTSGREGTDTQYF.

This clonotype has just a few counts. The rearrangement joins TRBV6-5 to TRBJ1-1, with a tentative D call TRBD1 (5 bases). This CDR3 is 15 amino acids long. Germline CDR1 reads MNHEY; CDR2 reads SVGAGI. With 2 bases removed from V and 4 bases from J, the gap between germline ends came to 14 bases. In DNA, the CDR3 is TGTGCCAGCAGTTACGGGATGGGGGTAAGCACTGAAGCTTTCTTT. This sequence encodes CASSYGMGVSTEAFF.

The chain couples TRBV2 to TRBJ2-7; 7 bases match TRBD1. The V segment lost 7 bases and the J segment 3 bases; nucleotides outside the gene matches: 6. The length of the CDR3 is 13 residues. Germline V gene lookup returns CDR1 SNHLY and CDR2 FYNNEI. Here the CDR3 DNA reads TGTGCCAGCAACACAGGGGCCTACTACGAGCAGTACTTC. As protein: CASNTGAYYEQYF.

The chain is built from TRBV27 and TRBJ2-7; perhaps TRBD2 as D (7 bases). The germline CDR1 and CDR2 sequences are MNHEY and SMNVEV (reference sequence). There are 15 residues in the CDR3. V was clipped by 2 bases and J by 2 bases, with 13 bases between them. The CDR3 DNA reads as TGTGCCAGCAGTTTAGGGGGCGGGGGACCCTACGAGCAGTACTTC. Its translation: CASSLGGGGPYEQYF.

This clonotype occurred a few times. J is TRBJ1-6 and V is TRBV7-2, with D unclear. The CDR3 is made up of 15 amino acids. Germline CDR1 is SGHTA and CDR2 is FQGNSA. Trimming cost V 2 bases and J 10 bases, with 15 bases left between them. CDR3 nucleotides: TGTGCCAGCAGCTTATCGACGTCCAGAACCTCACCCCTCCACTTT. This codes for CASSLSTSRTSPLHF.

In its sample, this clonotype was seen a few times. V and J are TRBV5-6 and TRBJ1-5, with a possible D match to TRBD1 (6 bases). This CDR3 region has 14 residues. Trimming cost V 2 bases and J 3 bases, with 9 bases left between them. CDR1 SGHDT and CDR2 YYEEEE come from the germline V gene. CDR3 region: CASSFTGTNQPQHF. For the CDR3, the DNA is TGTGCCAGCAGCTTCACAGGGACCAATCAGCCCCAGCATTTT. The full variable domain, with the rest looked up from reference TRBV5-6 and TRBJ1-5, is DAGVTQSPTHLIKTRGQQVTLRCSPKSGHDTVSWYQQALGQGPQFIFQYYEEEERQRGNFPDRFSGHQFPNYSSELNVNALLLGDSALYLCASSFTGTNQPQHFGDGTRLSIL.

This chain uses TRBV14 with TRBJ2-1, with 10 bases aligning to TRBD2. The germline gives CDR1 SGHDN, CDR2 FVKESK. V dropped 1 base and J dropped 3; count of bases not matched to a gene: 9. This CDR3 has 18 amino acids. Written as DNA, the CDR3 is TGTGCCAGCAGCCAAGGCGGTCTAGCGGGAGTTGTCTACAATGAGCAGTTCTTC. It specifies CASSQGGLAGVVYNEQFF.

Written as DNA, the CDR3 is TGTGCCAGCAGCTTATCTCGGGGCGATGAGCAGTTCTTC. Its protein is CASSLSRGDEQFF. V is TRBV7-2 and J is TRBJ2-1, with D possibly called TRBD1 or TRBD2 (5 bases each). CDR3 length: 13 residues. Germline assignment: CDR1 SGHTA and CDR2 FQGNSA. Trimming left V 2 bases short and J 8 bases short, with 10 bases between.

This sequence joins TRBV20-1 and TRBJ2-1; 11 nucleotides agree with TRBD2. Germline CDR1 reads DFQATT; CDR2 reads SNEGSKA (reference sequence). CDR3 size: 20 residues. The J segment lost 7 bases and the V segment lost 5 bases, leaving 25 bases of the junction unmatched. The CDR3 DNA reads TGCAGTGCTTCAAAGGGGTGGAGGGGTCCTCGACTAGCGGGACGAAATGAGCAGTTCTTC. Its protein product is CSASKGWRGPRLAGRNEQFF.

The chain joins TRBV29-1 to TRBJ1-4, with D possibly TRBD1 on 5 matching bases. CDR3 size: 12 residues. The V and J ends lost 4 bases and 8 bases respectively, with 11 bases between them. The germline CDR1 and CDR2 sequences are SQVTM and ANQGSEA. This chain's CDR3 is CSVGAGFEKLFF. The CDR3 DNA sequence: TGCAGCGTTGGGGCAGGGTTCGAAAAACTGTTTTTT. Full variable domain (outside the CDR3, taken from reference TRBV29-1 and TRBJ1-4): SAVISQKPSRDICQRGTSLTIQCQVDSQVTMMFWYRQQPGQSLTLIATANQGSEATYESGFVIDKFPISRPNLTFSTLTVSNMSPEDSSIYLCSVGAGFEKLFFGSGTQLSVL.

This chain joins TRBV12-3 or TRBV12-4 and TRBJ1-1; 7 bases match TRBD1. There are 14 residues in the CDR3. V trimming: 6 bases; J trimming: 1 base; junction bases outside the gene matches: 5. This chain's CDR3 is CASRKGQTNTEAFF. CDR3 sequence (DNA): TGTGCCAGCAGGAAGGGACAGACGAACACTGAAGCTTTCTTT.

Ten or more counts support this clonotype. The rearrangement joins TRBV28 to TRBJ2-7, with 7 bases lining up with TRBD1. The V gene end was trimmed by 6 bases and the J gene end by 5 bases; junction bases not matched to a gene: 7. The CDR3 runs 13 residues. From germline, CDR1 is MDHEN and CDR2 SYDVKM. CDR3 in amino acids: CASRARGLNEQYF. The CDR3, as DNA: TGTGCCAGCAGAGCAAGGGGGCTCAACGAGCAGTACTTC.

This clonotype was counted ten times or more. The chain employs TRBV5-1 and TRBJ2-2; D unresolved. The germline V and J ends were trimmed by 4 bases and 0 bases, with 13 bases remaining between them. The CDR3 is 16 residues long. Germline V gene data show CDR1 as SGHRS and CDR2 as YFSETQ. The CDR3: CASSPLSGPNTGELFF. The CDR3 DNA is TGCGCCAGCAGCCCTCTTTCAGGTCCGAACACCGGGGAGCTGTTTTTT.

The chain employs TRBV6-5 and TRBJ1-4, with D possibly being TRBD1 (5 bases). The germline V gene has CDR1 MNHEY and CDR2 SVGAGI. V shed 8 bases and J shed 6 bases, with 13 bases lying between them. The CDR3 runs to 13 residues. The CDR3 reads CASGALAHEKLFF. In DNA, the CDR3 is TGTGCCAGCGGGGCACTGGCCCATGAAAAACTGTTTTTT.

The table lists this clonotype with many counts. This rearrangement joins TRBV29-1 to TRBJ2-3; D perhaps matches TRBD2 (6 bases). The CDR3 runs to 14 residues. V was cut by 4 bases and J by 1 base, with 12 bases left in between. Germline V CDR1 and CDR2: SQVTM, ANQGSEA. DNA for the CDR3: TGCAGCGTTGTGGCGGGACCGCGCACAGATACGCAGTATTTT. The encoded protein is CSVVAGPRTDTQYF.

The CDR3 DNA follows: TGTGCCAGCAGCTTAGATGGACTAGCGGTGAGCTCCTACAATGAGCAGTTCTTC. It translates to CASSLDGLAVSSYNEQFF. V usage is TRBV7-2 and J usage is TRBJ2-1, with 10 bases matching TRBD2. V gave up 1 base and J gave up 0 bases; unmatched junction bases: 6. Germline V gives CDR1 SGHTA, CDR2 FQGNSA. The CDR3 spans 18 residues.

The rearrangement joins TRBV27 to TRBJ2-1, with D perhaps TRBD1 or TRBD2 (5 bases each). From germline, CDR1 is MNHEY and CDR2 SMNVEV (reference sequence). The CDR3 runs 13 residues. V was cut by 3 bases and J by 15 bases, with 18 bases left in between. CDR3 loop: CASSFFGAGGLFF. Here the CDR3 DNA reads TGTGCCAGCAGTTTTTTCGGGGCGGGTGGGCTGTTCTTC.

Ten or more counts support this clonotype. V is TRBV24-1 and J is TRBJ2-7; 8 bases agree with TRBD1. V lost 1 base to trimming and J lost 7 bases; unmatched junction nucleotides: 8. This CDR3 has 15 residues. Germline lookup yields CDR1 KGHDR and CDR2 SFDVKD. CDR3 in amino acids: CATSDFRTGIGEQYF. CDR3 DNA sequence: TGTGCCACCAGTGATTTTAGGACAGGGATCGGTGAGCAGTACTTC.

The J gene is TRBJ2-1, the V gene TRBV20-1; 8 positions agree with TRBD1. The CDR3 covers 12 residues. Trimming cost V 6 bases and J 6 bases; bases outside gene matches: 4. Germline-derived CDR1 and CDR2 are DFQATT and SNEGSKA (reference sequence). In nucleotides, the CDR3 is TGCAGTGCAATAGACAGGGGCAATGAGCAGTTCTTC. Its protein product is CSAIDRGNEQFF.

The genes are TRBV6-1 and TRBJ2-5; tentative D call: TRBD1 (6 bases). V was shortened by 6 bases and J by 1 base, with 12 bases between the two germline ends. Germline V gene sequence: CDR1 MNHNS, CDR2 SASEGT. The CDR3 is 14 residues long. CDR3 in amino acids: CASSPLQGQETQYF. Written as DNA, the CDR3 is TGTGCCAGCAGCCCCCTACAGGGCCAAGAGACCCAGTACTTC.

This rearrangement joins TRBV19 to TRBJ1-1; D possibly corresponds to TRBD1 (5 bases). CDR3 length: 13 residues. V was trimmed by 6 bases and J by 2 bases, leaving 10 bases between them. The germline V gene has CDR1 LNHDA and CDR2 SQIVND (reference sequence). CDR3 sequence reads: CASRQGTNTEAFF. The CDR3 DNA sequence: TGTGCCAGTAGGCAAGGGACCAACACTGAAGCTTTCTTT.